A selection of T cell receptor beta chains follows, all from one sample in a study of T cell responses to AZD1222 COVID-19 vaccine. The repertoire was sequenced with immunoSEQ multiplex PCR; TCRdb's copy has only in-frame clones and lacks some. The sample shows 70,000 to 85,000 clones, roughly 90% of them seen only once. Sequences were derived from peripheral blood, sampled on day 0 of AZD1222 vaccination. The receptors were gathered from an adult in good health. The CDR3 runs from the conserved cysteine through the conserved F or W. The order of the fields is clone size, J gene, V gene, D gene, CDR3 protein, CDR3 DNA. A D gene is named only where the DNA matches it firmly. For some rows the clone size is stated as once, few or many, or as a class when expanded; others skip it.

abundance: NA; j_gene: TRBJ2-1; v_gene: TRBV28; d_gene: NA; CDR3aa: CASSLSVNEQFF; CDR3nt: TGTGCCAGCAGTTTATCGGTCAATGAGCAGTTCTTC
abundance: NA; j_gene: TRBJ2-1; v_gene: TRBV9; d_gene: TRBD2; CDR3aa: CASSPWTSGPNEQFF; CDR3nt: TGTGCCAGCAGCCCATGGACTAGCGGGCCCAATGAGCAGTTCTTC
abundance: NA; j_gene: TRBJ2-2; v_gene: TRBV7-7; d_gene: NA; CDR3aa: CASSLAQGITGELFF; CDR3nt: TGTGCCAGCAGCTTAGCCCAGGGGATCACCGGGGAGCTGTTTTTT
abundance: NA; j_gene: TRBJ2-7; v_gene: TRBV11-2; d_gene: NA; CDR3aa: CASSFRGGRVDYEQYF; CDR3nt: TGTGCCAGCAGCTTTAGAGGGGGGCGAGTAGACTACGAGCAGTACTTC
abundance: NA; j_gene: TRBJ1-3; v_gene: TRBV7-9; d_gene: NA; CDR3aa: CASSLMVSGNTIYF; CDR3nt: TGTGCCAGCAGCTTAATGGTCTCTGGAAACACCATATATTTT
abundance: NA; j_gene: TRBJ1-1; v_gene: TRBV24-1; d_gene: NA; CDR3aa: CATSTEGNTEAFF; CDR3nt: TGTGCCACCTCTACAGAAGGGAACACTGAAGCTTTCTTT
abundance: NA; j_gene: TRBJ1-1; v_gene: TRBV30; d_gene: NA; CDR3aa: CAWSVEGKKIF; CDR3nt: TGTGCCTGGAGTGTAGAAGGGAAAAAGATCTTT
abundance: few; j_gene: TRBJ1-3; v_gene: TRBV4-1; d_gene: NA; CDR3aa: CASSQNLEGGSGNTIYF; CDR3nt: TGCGCCAGCAGCCAAAACTTAGAAGGGGGAAGTGGAAACACCATATATTTT
abundance: NA; j_gene: TRBJ2-7; v_gene: TRBV28; d_gene: TRBD2; CDR3aa: CASSLTSGGSGEQYF; CDR3nt: TGTGCCAGCAGTCTAACTAGCGGGGGGTCGGGAGAGCAGTACTTC
abundance: NA; j_gene: TRBJ1-5; v_gene: TRBV19; d_gene: NA; CDR3aa: CASSITGPNQPQHF; CDR3nt: TGTGCCAGTAGTATAACAGGGCCCAATCAGCCCCAGCATTTT
abundance: few; j_gene: TRBJ2-7; v_gene: TRBV28; d_gene: NA; CDR3aa: CASSLVGLGPYEQYF; CDR3nt: TGTGCCAGCAGTTTGGTGGGATTAGGGCCCTACGAGCAGTACTTC
abundance: NA; j_gene: TRBJ2-7; v_gene: TRBV18; d_gene: TRBD2; CDR3aa: CASSPGTSGSSEYEQYF; CDR3nt: TGTGCCAGCTCACCAGGGACTAGCGGGAGTTCTGAGTACGAGCAGTACTTC
abundance: NA; j_gene: TRBJ1-2; v_gene: TRBV12-3/TRBV12-4; d_gene: NA; CDR3aa: CASSPGQLYGYTF; CDR3nt: TGTGCCAGCAGTCCTGGACAGCTCTATGGCTACACCTTC
abundance: NA; j_gene: TRBJ2-7; v_gene: TRBV5-6; d_gene: TRBD2; CDR3aa: CASSPLAGGKYEQYF; CDR3nt: TGTGCCAGCAGCCCACTAGCGGGGGGGAAGTACGAGCAGTACTTC
abundance: NA; j_gene: TRBJ1-4; v_gene: TRBV19; d_gene: NA; CDR3aa: CASSMVLEEKLFF; CDR3nt: TGTGCCAGTAGTATGGTCCTGGAAGAAAAACTGTTTTTT
abundance: NA; j_gene: TRBJ1-1; v_gene: TRBV5-1; d_gene: NA; CDR3aa: CASSFRQSTEAFF; CDR3nt: TGCGCCAGCAGCTTTAGACAGTCGACCGAAGCTTTCTTT
abundance: NA; j_gene: TRBJ1-1; v_gene: TRBV4-2; d_gene: NA; CDR3aa: CASSQAVGTTNTEAFF; CDR3nt: TGTGCCAGCAGCCAAGCAGTCGGGACAACAAACACTGAAGCTTTCTTT
abundance: NA; j_gene: TRBJ1-4; v_gene: TRBV6-5; d_gene: NA; CDR3aa: CASSYGGGGKLFF; CDR3nt: TGTGCCAGCAGTTACGGGGGGGGCGGAAAACTGTTTTTT
abundance: NA; j_gene: TRBJ1-6; v_gene: TRBV28; d_gene: NA; CDR3aa: CASSLSGEVGSPLHF; CDR3nt: TGTGCCAGCAGTTTATCGGGGGAGGTGGGTTCACCCCTCCACTTT
abundance: NA; j_gene: TRBJ1-1; v_gene: TRBV4-2; d_gene: NA; CDR3aa: CASSQELLINTEAFF; CDR3nt: TGTGCCAGCAGCCAAGAACTTCTGATTAACACTGAAGCTTTCTTT
abundance: NA; j_gene: TRBJ2-3; v_gene: TRBV4-1; d_gene: NA; CDR3aa: CASSDTTYTQYF; CDR3nt: TGCGCCAGCAGCGACACAACGTATACGCAGTATTTT
abundance: NA; j_gene: TRBJ2-1; v_gene: TRBV11-3; d_gene: TRBD2; CDR3aa: CASSPSSGRANEQFF; CDR3nt: TGTGCCAGCAGCCCATCCAGCGGGAGGGCCAATGAGCAGTTCTTC
abundance: NA; j_gene: TRBJ2-1; v_gene: TRBV29-1; d_gene: NA; CDR3aa: CSVRVSGLNEQFF; CDR3nt: TGCAGCGTTCGGGTCAGTGGATTGAATGAGCAGTTCTTC
abundance: NA; j_gene: TRBJ2-3; v_gene: TRBV4-1; d_gene: TRBD2; CDR3aa: CASSQLLASTDTQYF; CDR3nt: TGCGCCAGCAGCCAGTTACTAGCGAGCACAGATACGCAGTATTTT
abundance: NA; j_gene: TRBJ1-3; v_gene: TRBV7-2; d_gene: NA; CDR3aa: CASSPSRSGNTIYF; CDR3nt: TGTGCCAGCAGCCCCAGCCGCTCTGGAAACACCATATATTTT
abundance: few; j_gene: TRBJ1-1; v_gene: TRBV6-5; d_gene: NA; CDR3aa: CASSYSTGLGTEAFF; CDR3nt: TGTGCCAGCAGTTACTCTACAGGATTGGGCACTGAAGCTTTCTTT
abundance: NA; j_gene: TRBJ1-2; v_gene: TRBV4-2; d_gene: TRBD1; CDR3aa: CASSQEGTGGWGYTF; CDR3nt: TGTGCCAGCAGCCAAGAGGGGACAGGGGGCTGGGGCTACACCTTC
abundance: NA; j_gene: TRBJ1-4; v_gene: TRBV28; d_gene: TRBD1; CDR3aa: CASSSSDRNEKLFF; CDR3nt: TGTGCCAGCAGTTCCTCGGACAGGAATGAAAAACTGTTTTTT
abundance: NA; j_gene: TRBJ1-6; v_gene: TRBV28; d_gene: NA; CDR3aa: CASSFLVISLLNSPLHF; CDR3nt: TGTGCCAGCAGTTTCTTGGTCATATCCCTTTTAAATTCACCCCTCCACTTT